One and the same sample provided the 32 T cell receptor beta chains below, sequenced in a study of CD8 T cells in ankylosing spondylitis. TCRdb re-analysed the 5' RACE reads in MiXCR, keeping a single row per CDR3 protein. In the table there are 150,000 to 200,000 distinct CDR3 sequences, approximately 12% of which are singletons. The sample consisted of blood, either unsorted or a sorted T cell fraction (not recorded which). These receptor sequences come from a female donor with ankylosing spondylitis or in good health (not recorded which).

This clonotype was detected a few times. At one of its ends the junction is not consistent with the germline gene, which may arise from a read error. This sequence joins TRBV20-1 and TRBJ2-2; 8 positions agree with TRBD2. This CDR3 spans 16 amino acids. Per germline, CDR1 DFQATT and CDR2 SNEGSKA (reference sequence). This CDR3 is CCARRGLGGNTGELFF. The DNA for the CDR3 is TGCTGTGCTAGAAGGGGACTAGGGGGGAACACCGGGGAGCTGTTTTTT.

The table lists this clonotype with a few counts. The chain links TRBV5-1 to TRBJ2-3; D unclear. The germline V gene encodes CDR1 SGHRS and CDR2 YFSETQ. Trimming shortened V by 5 bases and J by 0 bases, and 10 bases separated the two germline ends. This CDR3 is 14 amino acids long. For the CDR3, the DNA is TGCGCCAGCAGGGACGGTTACAGCACAGATACGCAGTATTTT. This encodes CASRDGYSTDTQYF.

Worth noting for this clonotype: With a much larger clone just one base away, this may be a read error. It is likely a read error, because the conserved phenylalanine at the end of the CDR3 is missing. The rearrangement uses TRBV12-3 or TRBV12-4 and TRBJ1-2; D is unclear. Deletions cut 6 bases from V and 8 bases from J, with 16 bases between. The CDR3 length is 13 residues. In DNA, the CDR3 is TGTGCCAGCAGCCCCGTCGGGAGTTCGGGCTACACCTAC. It translates to CASSPVGSSGYTY.

This clonotype was counted only a few times. This CDR3 is CASSLGQGQYEQYF. The CDR3 DNA follows: TGTGCCAGCAGCTTGGGACAGGGCCAATACGAGCAGTACTTC. V is TRBV7-9 and J is TRBJ2-7; 9 nucleotides align to TRBD1. Germline loops: CDR1 SEHNR, CDR2 FQNEAQ (reference sequence). After removal of 3 bases from V and 4 bases from J, the junction contained 4 bases not matched to a gene. The length of the CDR3 is 14 residues.

This clonotype was observed at least ten times. J is TRBJ2-7 and V is TRBV28; D could derive from TRBD1 or TRBD2 (5 bases each). Germline values: CDR1 MDHEN, CDR2 SYDVKM. The CDR3 has 14 residues. V shed 7 bases and J shed 6 bases, with 19 bases lying between them. The CDR3 region is CASNSYDGGVEQYF. In nucleotides, the CDR3 is TGTGCCAGCAATTCCTACGATGGGGGAGTCGAGCAGTACTTC.

Many counts were recorded for this clonotype. The rearrangement joins TRBV5-6 to TRBJ2-5, with TRBD1 matching over 9 bases. The ends lost 3 bases at V and 6 bases at J; junction bases unmatched: 6. CDR3 size: 14 residues. In germline, CDR1 is SGHDT, CDR2 YYEEEE. CDR3 sequence reads: CASSSTGGKKTQYF. The CDR3, as DNA: TGTGCCAGCAGCTCGACAGGGGGGAAAAAGACCCAGTACTTC.

This clonotype was detected a few times. The CDR3 loop reads CASSSPGQGIGQPQHF. The CDR3 region has the DNA TGTGCCAGCTCAAGTCCGGGACAGGGTATCGGTCAGCCCCAGCATTTT. The chain links TRBV18 to TRBJ1-5; the match to TRBD1 covers 9 bases. The CDR3 runs 16 residues. The trim removed 5 bases at V and 6 bases at J, leaving 11 bases unmatched. CDR1 and CDR2 (germline): KGHSH, LQKENI.

This clonotype appeared a few times. J is TRBJ1-2 and V is TRBV5-1; D is unclear. Trimming pared 0 bases from V and 7 bases from J, leaving 10 bases between. CDR3 size: 13 residues. Germline V gives CDR1 SGHRS, CDR2 YFSETQ. CDR3 in amino acids: CASSLAVSSGYTF. The CDR3 nucleotides are TGCGCCAGCAGCTTGGCAGTCAGCTCTGGCTACACCTTC. The entire variable domain, with the rest obtained from reference TRBV5-1 and TRBJ1-2, is as follows: KAGVTQTPRYLIKTRGQQVTLSCSPISGHRSVSWYQQTPGQGLQFLFEYFSETQRNKGNFPGRFSGRQFSNSRSEMNVSTLELGDSALYLCASSLAVSSGYTFGSGTRLTVV.

The rearrangement uses TRBV10-3 and TRBJ1-2; TRBD1 agrees at 9 bases. The CDR3 consists of 14 residues. Germline V gives CDR1 ENHRY, CDR2 SYGVKD. Trimming removed 6 bases from V and 8 bases from J; junction bases left unmatched: 10. The chain's CDR3 is CAIRLRQGDLGYTF. DNA of the CDR3: TGTGCCATCAGATTACGACAGGGGGACTTGGGCTACACCTTC.

This clonotype has at least ten counts. The chain links TRBV29-1 to TRBJ2-7; tentatively, D is TRBD2 (6 bases). The CDR3 is 13 amino acids. Trimming shortened V by 7 bases and J by 4 bases, and 17 bases separated the two germline ends. Germline CDR1 reads SQVTM; CDR2 reads ANQGSEA. The CDR3 here is CSAAGRAEYEQYF. CDR3 coding DNA: TGCAGCGCCGCGGGACGCGCTGAATACGAGCAGTACTTC.

This clonotype was detected ten times or more. This sequence joins TRBV27 and TRBJ2-7; weak D call: TRBD1 (6 bases). The CDR3 is made up of 15 amino acids. V was pared by 3 bases and J by 4 bases, with 16 bases between. CDR1 and CDR2 from the germline V gene are MNHEY and SMNVEV (reference sequence). As DNA, the CDR3 is TGTGCCAGCAGTTTTCCCGACAGGACTGGATACGAGCAGTACTTC. This encodes CASSFPDRTGYEQYF.

The chain recombines TRBV25-1 with TRBJ2-7; D is unresolved. The CDR3 is made up of 12 amino acids. The ends were cut back, 3 bases at V and 5 bases at J, with 8 bases in the middle. The germline CDR1 and CDR2 sequences are MGHDK and SYGVNS. The chain's CDR3 is CASSDLINEQYF. CDR3 coding DNA: TGTGCCAGCAGTGACCTTATCAACGAGCAGTACTTC.

This clonotype was seen ten or more times. The chain uses TRBV20-1 and TRBJ2-1, with D maybe TRBD2 (6 bases). Looked up from germline, CDR1 is DFQATT and CDR2 is SNEGSKA (reference sequence). The germline V and J ends were trimmed by 3 bases and 4 bases, with 16 bases remaining between them. The CDR3 spans 15 residues. CDR3 loop: CSARPPREDYNEQFF. The DNA of the CDR3 is TGCAGTGCTAGGCCCCCCAGGGAGGATTACAATGAGCAGTTCTTC.

The V gene is TRBV7-2, the J gene TRBJ2-5; no reliable D call. The V end was cut by 0 bases, the J end by 3 bases, with 11 bases between. This CDR3 spans 15 amino acids. Germline assignment: CDR1 SGHTA and CDR2 FQGNSA. CDR3 region: CASSLASSTKETQYF. The CDR3 DNA sequence: TGTGCCAGCAGCTTAGCTAGCTCTACTAAAGAGACCCAGTACTTC. The whole variable domain, remainder taken from reference TRBV7-2 and TRBJ2-5, is GAGVSQSPSNKVTEKGKDVELRCDPISGHTALYWYRQSLGQGLEFLIYFQGNSAPDKSGLPSDRFSAERTGGSVSTLTIQRTQQEDSAVYLCASSLASSTKETQYFGPGTRLLVL.

This clonotype showed up just a few times. The rearrangement uses TRBV6-2 or TRBV6-3 and TRBJ1-5, with TRBD1 as a possible D gene (5 bases). With 2 bases removed from V and 9 bases from J, the gap between germline ends came to 14 bases. This CDR3 is built from 14 residues. Germline-derived CDR1 and CDR2 are MNHEY and SVGEGT. CDR3 in amino acids: CASSYAQAGGPQHF. As DNA, the CDR3 is TGTGCCAGCAGTTACGCGCAGGCCGGGGGGCCCCAGCATTTT.

At least ten counts were recorded for this clonotype. The V call is TRBV20-1, the J call TRBJ2-5, with D perhaps TRBD1 (6 bases). This CDR3 is built from 13 residues. V dropped 8 bases and J dropped 5 bases, with 18 bases sitting between them. CDR1 is DFQATT and CDR2 is SNEGSKA in the germline V gene (reference sequence). This chain's CDR3 is CSTNRERSETQYF. CDR3 coding DNA: TGCAGTACAAACAGGGAGCGGTCGGAGACCCAGTACTTC.

Comments on this clonotype: A much larger clone lies a single base off, so this may be a read error. V gene TRBV20-1 combines with J gene TRBJ2-1; D not resolved. The CDR3 is made up of 11 amino acids. The germline gives CDR1 DFQATT, CDR2 SNEGSKA (reference sequence). V lost 5 bases and J lost 7, with 9 bases in between. The CDR3, as DNA: TGCAGTGCTTCCGTGGGGAATGAGCAGTTCTTC. It specifies CSASVGNEQFF.

The sample holds many counts of this clonotype. The rearrangement links TRBV20-1 to TRBJ2-1; D is unresolved. The CDR3 covers 15 residues. Trimming took off 0 bases at V and 3 bases at J, with 12 bases between the two ends. The V gene's germline CDR1 is DFQATT and CDR2 SNEGSKA (reference sequence). The CDR3 loop reads CSARDVRSLYNEQFF. The CDR3, as DNA: TGCAGTGCTAGAGATGTACGTAGTCTCTACAATGAGCAGTTCTTC.

In its sample, this clonotype was seen many times. The V gene is TRBV5-1, the J gene TRBJ2-3, with a possible D match to TRBD1 (5 bases). Germline V gives CDR1 SGHRS, CDR2 YFSETQ. The V and J ends lost 4 bases and 2 bases respectively, with 17 bases between them. The CDR3 contains 16 residues. The CDR3: CASSPVGAGNTDTQYF. DNA for the CDR3: TGCGCCAGCAGCCCGGTAGGGGCAGGAAACACAGATACGCAGTATTTT.

The V call is TRBV10-3, the J call TRBJ2-2, with 8 bases matching TRBD2. The CDR3 loop spans 15 amino acids. The V and J ends lost 5 bases and 5 bases, in that order; junction bases with no gene match: 7. Looked up from germline, CDR1 is ENHRY and CDR2 is SYGVKD. The CDR3 DNA follows: TGTGCCATCAGTTCCGGACTAGCCGGGACCGGGGAGCTGTTTTTT. Amino acids: CAISSGLAGTGELFF.

The sample holds many counts of this clonotype. Here the CDR3 DNA reads TGCGCCAGCAGCTTGGGTTTCGAGAACGACATTCAGTACTTC. Amino acids: CASSLGFENDIQYF. The chain has TRBV5-1 and TRBJ2-4; D remains unclear. The CDR3 length is 14 residues. The germline V gene has CDR1 SGHRS and CDR2 YFSETQ. V was cut by 0 bases and J by 8 bases, with 12 bases left in between.

This clonotype was recorded many times. The chain combines TRBV11-2 with TRBJ1-5; D is ambiguous. The CDR3 has 16 amino acids. Trimming cost V 3 bases and J 2 bases, with 14 bases left between them. Germline assignment: CDR1 SGHAT and CDR2 FQNNGV. CDR3 bases: TGTGCCAGCAGCTTTGGGGAGGTAAATGGCAATCAGCCCCAGCATTTT. Amino acid sequence: CASSFGEVNGNQPQHF.

Details on this clonotype: This could be a read error, since a much larger clone is one nucleotide away. The V gene is TRBV5-5, the J gene TRBJ1-4; perhaps TRBD1 as D (5 bases). This CDR3 is 14 amino acids long. Germline V lookup: CDR1 SGHKS, CDR2 YYEKEE (reference sequence). CDR3: CASGGGSPNGKLFF. As DNA, the CDR3 is TGTGCCAGCGGCGGGGGGAGTCCTAATGGAAAACTGTTTTTT.

This chain links TRBV7-2 with TRBJ1-1, with D unresolved. The germline V gene encodes CDR1 SGHTA and CDR2 FQGNSA. V was pared by 1 base and J by 3 bases, with 9 bases between. CDR3 length: 14 amino acids. Here the CDR3 reads CASSLDSDYTEAFF. In nucleotides, the CDR3 is TGTGCCAGCAGCTTAGATTCCGATTACACTGAAGCTTTCTTT.

In its sample, this clonotype was seen once. Possible read error: a much larger clone is one base away. The conserved closing phenylalanine or tryptophan is absent in this CDR3, likely reflecting a read error. The gene calls are TRBV9 and TRBJ2-2, with 7 bases that match TRBD1. The germline V gene has CDR1 SGDLS and CDR2 YYNGEE. The V gene end was trimmed by 6 bases and the J gene end by 3 bases; junction bases not matched to a gene: 5. The CDR3 runs to 14 residues. CDR3 sequence reads: CASMVGTDTGELFL. CDR3 sequence (DNA): TGTGCCAGCATGGTAGGGACAGACACCGGGGAGCTGTTTCTT.

The chain has TRBV7-9 and TRBJ2-1, with TRBD1 matching 7 bases. Germline CDR1 reads SEHNR; CDR2 reads FQNEAQ (reference sequence). V dropped 6 bases and J dropped 5; count of bases not matched to a gene: 4. The CDR3 length is 13 residues. CDR3 in amino acids: CASRWGQHNEQFF. In DNA, the CDR3 is TGTGCCAGCAGATGGGGACAGCACAATGAGCAGTTCTTC.

This clonotype was detected many times. This chain's CDR3 is CASSVESGNYGYTF. As DNA, the CDR3 is TGTGCCAGCAGCGTAGAGTCAGGGAACTATGGCTACACCTTC. J is TRBJ1-2 and V is TRBV9, with D perhaps TRBD1 (5 bases). This CDR3 spans 14 amino acids. CDR1 is SGDLS, CDR2 YYNGEE, per germline. Trimming stripped 0 bases from V and 2 bases from J, with 8 bases between.

This clonotype came up many times. The chain has TRBV5-4 and TRBJ1-1; maybe TRBD1 (6 bases). Germline CDR1 and CDR2: SGHNT and YYREEE (reference sequence). Trimming stripped 3 bases from V and 0 bases from J, with 21 bases between. This CDR3 has 18 amino acids. The CDR3 sequence: CASSSDVPDQGLNTEAFF. The CDR3 DNA follows: TGTGCCAGCAGCTCCGACGTGCCGGACCAGGGGTTGAACACTGAAGCTTTCTTT.

This clonotype was detected a few times. The chain links TRBV20-1 to TRBJ2-1, with TRBD1 matching 9 bases. With 5 bases clipped from V and 6 bases from J, the junction kept 11 bases outside the gene matches. This CDR3 is 15 amino acids long. CDR1 DFQATT and CDR2 SNEGSKA come from the germline V gene (reference sequence). CDR3 sequence reads: CSARRTGAKFNEQFF. For the CDR3, the DNA is TGCAGTGCTCGACGGACAGGGGCGAAGTTCAATGAGCAGTTCTTC.

This clonotype was recorded only once. V is TRBV4-1 and J is TRBJ2-3; perhaps TRBD1 as D (5 bases). Germline V gene sequence: CDR1 MGHRA, CDR2 YSYEKL. The CDR3 has 15 residues. Trimming cost V 2 bases and J 6 bases, with 15 bases left between them. The CDR3: CASSQTRDQRDTQYF. The CDR3 DNA follows: TGCGCCAGCAGCCAAACCAGGGATCAGAGGGATACGCAGTATTTT.

This clonotype was seen repeatedly, ten times or more. The chain employs TRBV4-1 and TRBJ2-5, with 9 bases aligning to TRBD1. The CDR3 extends over 17 amino acids. The germline V gene encodes CDR1 MGHRA and CDR2 YSYEKL. V dropped 0 bases and J dropped 4; count of bases not matched to a gene: 9. Written as DNA, the CDR3 is TGCGCCAGCAGCCAAGAAGGGGGGACAGGGATGGGAGAGACCCAGTACTTC. Residues: CASSQEGGTGMGETQYF.

This clonotype was seen repeatedly, ten times or more. V is TRBV5-1 and J is TRBJ2-3; 12 bases map to TRBD2. CDR1 is SGHRS and CDR2 is YFSETQ in the germline V gene. The CDR3 contains 18 residues. The J segment lost 6 bases and the V segment lost 2 bases, leaving 13 bases of the junction unmatched. CDR3 region: CASSFSIALAGGPDTQYF. Here the CDR3 DNA reads TGCGCCAGCAGCTTTTCCATCGCGCTAGCGGGAGGGCCGGATACGCAGTATTTT.